The 30 T cell receptor beta chains in this list originate from one sample, sequenced in a study of cytomegalovirus exposure and HLA in healthy donors (dated by TCRdb to 2016 to 2017). The library was obtained by the immunoSEQ multiplex PCR assay. For the multiplex PCR, a mixture combining 60 forward primers for TCR Vbeta segments and 13 reverse primers for TCR Jbeta segments was used. In TCRdb, the immuneACCESS table is reduced to in-frame sequences with V and J assigned. These tables do not hold every clone; where another copy was compared, an unresolved V gene accounts for under half, and the others remain unexplained. Counted in this sample were 150,000 to 200,000 clones; approximately 85% of them appeared once. The ten largest clones represent about 9.3% of the sample. The sample was PBMCs. These TCRs come from a man between 18 and 29 years old in good health and CMV-seropositive.

The chain couples TRBV15 to TRBJ2-5; D is possibly TRBD1 (5 bases). CDR1 and CDR2 from the germline V gene are LNHNV and YYDKDF (reference sequence). The CDR3 extends over 14 amino acids. Trimming removed 8 bases at V and 0 bases at J, with 13 bases between. The CDR3 loop reads CATQTDRYQETQYF. DNA of the CDR3: TGTGCCACCCAGACAGATCGGTACCAAGAGACCCAGTACTTC.

The chain couples TRBV11-2 to TRBJ1-1; a possible D gene is TRBD1 (5 bases). CDR1 is SGHAT and CDR2 is FQNNGV in the germline V gene. This CDR3 contains 14 residues. The V end lost 5 bases, the J end lost 4 bases, and 14 bases lay between the germline ends. The CDR3 here is CASSPGGDVTEAFF. The CDR3 DNA reads TGTGCCAGCAGCCCCGGGGGGGACGTCACTGAAGCTTTCTTT.

The gene calls are TRBV2 and TRBJ2-7; D remains ambiguous. The V end was cut by 6 bases, the J end by 2 bases, with 8 bases between. The length of the CDR3 is 12 residues. The V gene's germline CDR1 is SNHLY and CDR2 FYNNEI. CDR3 sequence reads: CASRGVAYEQYF. DNA for the CDR3: TGTGCCAGCAGGGGCGTAGCCTACGAGCAGTACTTC.

V gene TRBV30 combines with J gene TRBJ2-5, with 7 bases matching TRBD2. Germline-derived CDR1 and CDR2 are GTSNPN and SVGIG (reference sequence). J was trimmed by 5 bases and V by 4 bases; bases with no gene match: 4. The CDR3 consists of 12 residues. The CDR3 nucleotides are TGTGCCTGGACGGGTAGCGGGGAGACCCAGTACTTC. This sequence encodes CAWTGSGETQYF.

This clone was observed a few times. CDR3 amino acids: CASSGEDTQYF. The CDR3 DNA reads TGCGCCAGCAGCGGAGAAGATACGCAGTATTTT. V and J are TRBV5-1 and TRBJ2-3; no clear D. The CDR3 spans 11 residues. In germline, CDR1 is SGHRS, CDR2 YFSETQ. The V end was cut by 4 bases, the J end by 5 bases, with 5 bases between.

The rearrangement links TRBV7-2 to TRBJ1-2, with D unclear. CDR1 SGHTA and CDR2 FQGNSA come from the germline V gene. V was clipped by 1 base and J by 8 bases, with 14 bases between them. This CDR3 region has 14 residues. The DNA for the CDR3 is TGTGCCAGCAGCTTAGTAGGCGGGGAACAAGGCTACACCTTC. This translates into CASSLVGGEQGYTF.

The gene calls are TRBV4-2 and TRBJ1-1; D call uncertain. V lost 1 base and J 6 bases, leaving 9 bases between the germline ends. The length of the CDR3 is 13 residues. Germline V lookup: CDR1 LGHNA, CDR2 YNFKEQ. The CDR3: CASSQVGGSEAFF. As DNA, the CDR3 is TGTGCCAGCAGCCAAGTAGGAGGGTCTGAAGCTTTCTTT.

This chain uses TRBV4-2 with TRBJ2-3, with TRBD2 identical over 10 bases. The junction had 5 bases not matched to a gene; V was cut back by 3 bases and J by 2 bases. CDR3 length: 16 residues. The germline gives CDR1 LGHNA, CDR2 YNFKEQ. CDR3 nucleotides: TGTGCCAGCAGCCAGTTTAGCGGGGGGATCACAGATACGCAGTATTTT. It encodes CASSQFSGGITDTQYF.

The rearrangement uses TRBV6-1 and TRBJ1-6; weak D call: TRBD1 (5 bases). CDR1 MNHNS and CDR2 SASEGT come from the germline V gene. Trimming took 7 bases from V and 0 from J, leaving 10 bases between them. The CDR3 is 15 residues long. CDR3 protein: CASTGEGSYNSPLHF. Here the CDR3 DNA reads TGTGCCAGCACGGGGGAGGGCTCCTATAATTCACCCCTCCACTTT.

The chain joins TRBV6-1 to TRBJ2-7; unclear D gene. In germline, CDR1 is MNHNS, CDR2 SASEGT. V was cut by 8 bases and J by 3 bases, with 8 bases left in between. This CDR3 region has 11 residues. The CDR3 nucleotides are TGTGCCAGCGCCAATAGCTACGAGCAGTACTTC. It specifies CASANSYEQYF.

V and J are TRBV6-1 and TRBJ1-4; 7 bases line up with TRBD1. This CDR3 has 14 residues. The J segment lost 8 bases and the V segment lost 4 bases, leaving 7 bases of the junction unmatched. Germline V CDR1 and CDR2: MNHNS, SASEGT. The CDR3: CASSVGQTVEKLFF. In DNA, the CDR3 is TGTGCCAGCAGTGTGGGACAGACGGTGGAAAAACTGTTTTTT.

This clone was recorded once. The CDR3 sequence is CASSLRGSGANVLTF. In DNA form, the CDR3 reads TGTGCCAGCAGCTTACGGGGGTCTGGGGCCAACGTCCTGACTTTC. The chain carries TRBV7-2 and TRBJ2-6; D is perhaps TRBD2 (6 bases). Deletions cut 2 bases from V and 1 base from J, with 6 bases between. Germline-derived CDR1 and CDR2 are SGHTA and FQGNSA. The CDR3 sequence is 15 residues long.

The chain joins TRBV4-1 to TRBJ2-5, with TRBD2 identical over 7 bases. This CDR3 is 19 amino acids long. Per the germline V gene, CDR1 is MGHRA and CDR2 is YSYEKL. The trim removed 1 base at V and 0 bases at J, leaving 14 bases unmatched. Here the CDR3 DNA reads TGCGCCAGCAGCCAAGTGGGATTCGGACGGGGGGAAAACCAAGAGACCCAGTACTTC. This gives the protein CASSQVGFGRGENQETQYF.

This clone appeared a single time. The CDR3 DNA is TGCGCCAGCAGCCAAGATACAGGGGATAATGAAAAACTGTTTTTT. This codes for CASSQDTGDNEKLFF. V gene TRBV4-3 combines with J gene TRBJ1-4, with TRBD1 matching over 7 bases. Trimming took 0 bases from V and 4 from J; bases not matched to a gene: 2. Germline CDR1 is LGHNA and CDR2 is YSLEER. The CDR3 has 15 amino acids.

The rearrangement uses TRBV2 and TRBJ1-5; the D gene is possibly TRBD1 (5 bases). The CDR3 loop spans 14 amino acids. In germline, CDR1 is SNHLY, CDR2 FYNNEI. V was shortened by 7 bases and J by 0 bases, with 10 bases between the two germline ends. The CDR3 region has the DNA TGTGCCAGCAAACAGGAACTTAGCAATCAGCCCCAGCATTTT. This sequence encodes CASKQELSNQPQHF.

This clone was detected a few times. The V call is TRBV7-9, the J call TRBJ2-2; possible D gene TRBD2, 6 bases. The CDR3 extends over 14 amino acids. The germline CDR1 and CDR2 sequences are SEHNR and FQNEAQ (reference sequence). V was cut by 2 bases and J by 5 bases, with 9 bases left in between. CDR3 coding DNA: TGTGCCAGCAGCTTATCCCGGGGGACCGGGGAGCTGTTTTTT. It is translated as CASSLSRGTGELFF.

The chain recombines TRBV6-6 with TRBJ1-5; 7 nucleotides line up with TRBD1. The trim removed 2 bases at V and 11 bases at J, leaving 15 bases unmatched. Per germline, CDR1 MNHNY and CDR2 SVGAGI (reference sequence). The CDR3 totals 16 residues. CDR3 loop: CASSYRTGPELASQHF. The DNA for the CDR3 is TGTGCCAGCAGTTACCGGACAGGCCCCGAACTTGCCTCCCAGCATTTT.

The gene calls are TRBV13 and TRBJ1-3; D unclear. Between the trimmed V and J ends, which lost 2 bases and 4 bases, there was a span of 6 bases. The V gene's germline CDR1 is PRHDT and CDR2 FYEKMQ (reference sequence). The CDR3 is 13 residues long. The CDR3 region has the DNA TGTGCCAGCAGCTTAAACCAGGGAAACACCATATATTTT. Protein product: CASSLNQGNTIYF.

The rearrangement joins TRBV25-1 to TRBJ2-1; D might be TRBD2 (6 bases). There are 14 residues in the CDR3. The germline gives CDR1 MGHDK, CDR2 SYGVNS. The V gene lost 6 bases and the J gene lost 6 bases, with 15 bases spanning the gap. CDR3 sequence (DNA): TGTGCCAGCAGCCGACTAGATGGGTTCAATGAGCAGTTCTTC. Protein sequence: CASSRLDGFNEQFF.

The chain couples TRBV28 to TRBJ1-5; TRBD1 aligns across 11 bases. Germline V gene data show CDR1 as MDHEN and CDR2 as SYDVKM. The V gene end was trimmed by 2 bases and the J gene end by 0 bases; junction bases not matched to a gene: 6. The CDR3 spans 18 residues. In DNA form, the CDR3 reads TGTGCCAGCAGTTTAGGGACAGGGGGAAGAGGTAGCAATCAGCCCCAGCATTTT. Residues: CASSLGTGGRGSNQPQHF.

The V and J genes are TRBV19 and TRBJ1-6, with 7 bases aligning to TRBD1. There are 16 residues in the CDR3. The J segment lost 10 bases and the V segment lost 0 bases, leaving 9 bases of the junction unmatched. Germline-derived CDR1 and CDR2 are LNHDA and SQIVND (reference sequence). CDR3 sequence: CASSIDPPPGGSPLHF. CDR3 nucleotides: TGTGCCAGTAGTATAGATCCCCCTCCAGGGGGATCACCCCTCCACTTT.

This clone was found a few times. The chain combines TRBV10-2 with TRBJ2-2; 9 bases fit TRBD1. This CDR3 has 14 amino acids. V dropped 7 bases and J dropped 7; count of bases not matched to a gene: 7. Germline values: CDR1 WSHSY, CDR2 SAAADI. DNA of the CDR3: TGCGCCAGCAAATCGACAGGGGGGGACGGGGAGCTGTTTTTT. This gives the protein CASKSTGGDGELFF.

This sequence joins TRBV11-2 and TRBJ1-4; D gene unclear. The CDR3 is made up of 15 amino acids. With 5 bases removed from V and 0 bases from J, the gap between germline ends came to 10 bases. CDR1 and CDR2 (germline): SGHAT, FQNNGV. The CDR3 is CASSQRTATNEKLFF. In DNA, the CDR3 is TGTGCCAGCAGCCAACGCACAGCAACTAATGAAAAACTGTTTTTT.

This clone was detected only once. CDR3 in DNA: TGTGCCAGCTCACCGGGCGGACGGACTTCTGGGGCCAACGTCCTGACTTTC. Translated: CASSPGGRTSGANVLTF. V gene TRBV18 combines with J gene TRBJ2-6, with D possibly TRBD2 on 5 matching bases. This CDR3 comprises 17 residues. V lost 3 bases, J lost 1 base, and 13 bases lay in between. The germline V gene has CDR1 KGHSH and CDR2 LQKENI.

This sequence joins TRBV23-1 and TRBJ2-7, with D maybe TRBD1 (6 bases). TRBV23-1 is known as an ORF, though its function is uncertain. This CDR3 has 17 residues. V lost 0 bases and J 2 bases, leaving 17 bases between the germline ends. CDR3 coding DNA: TGCGCCAGCAGTCAATCAGGAGGACAGCGTAGGGCCTACGAGCAGTACTTC. This sequence encodes CASSQSGGQRRAYEQYF.

This clone was seen a handful of times. The chain combines TRBV29-1 with TRBJ2-3; 10 bases are shared with TRBD2. This CDR3 region has 15 residues. J lost 3 bases, V lost 7 bases, and 10 bases had no gene match. Germline-derived CDR1 and CDR2 are SQVTM and ANQGSEA. This chain's CDR3 is CSGLLSGGPTDTQYF. In DNA, the CDR3 is TGCAGCGGTCTCCTTAGCGGGGGGCCAACAGATACGCAGTATTTT.

The chain recombines TRBV6-1 with TRBJ1-2; D may be TRBD1 (5 bases). CDR3 length equals 16 residues. In germline, CDR1 is MNHNS, CDR2 SASEGT. V lost 1 base and J lost 4, with 16 bases in between. CDR3 in DNA: TGTGCCAGCAGTGAAGACCTACTGGGACTCTCCTATGGCTACACCTTC. This gives the protein CASSEDLLGLSYGYTF.

This clone was recorded once. The chain joins TRBV19 to TRBJ2-5, with TRBD2 as a possible D gene (6 bases). This CDR3 is 12 amino acids long. With 7 bases removed from V and 7 bases from J, the gap between germline ends came to 13 bases. CDR1 is LNHDA and CDR2 is SQIVND in the germline V gene (reference sequence). CDR3 nucleotides: TGTGCCAGTAACACCGTGGAGGGGACCCAGTACTTC. This codes for CASNTVEGTQYF.

The chain combines TRBV6-4 with TRBJ2-3, with D maybe TRBD2 (6 bases). Germline loops: CDR1 MRHNA, CDR2 SNTAGT. The CDR3 totals 12 residues. Trimming shortened V by 6 bases and J by 3 bases, and 7 bases separated the two germline ends. The CDR3 bases are TGTGCCAGCAGACTAGCAACAGATACGCAGTATTTT. Translation gives CASRLATDTQYF.

V usage is TRBV30 and J usage is TRBJ1-2; weak D call: TRBD1 (5 bases). Germline values: CDR1 GTSNPN, CDR2 SVGIG (reference sequence). There are 14 residues in the CDR3. Trimming removed 3 bases at V and 7 bases at J, with 18 bases between. DNA of the CDR3: TGTGCCTGGAGAGTAGTGGGGGGATCTTTTGGCTACACCTTC. Translating it yields CAWRVVGGSFGYTF.